The T cell receptor beta chain under discussion was sequenced for a study of Graves' ophthalmopathy and Graves' hyperthyroidism. On the study more broadly: Peripheral blood was collected at initial diagnosis, before any treatment.

The sample holds many counts of this clonotype. The CDR3 sequence is 14 residues long. Germline loops: CDR1 MNHEY, CDR2 SMNVEV (reference sequence). After removal of 5 bases from V and 3 bases from J, the junction contained 3 bases not matched to a gene. Serum thyroxine and TRAb, along with clinical symptoms, thyroid ultrasound and orbital computed tomography, were what diagnosis relied on. Fresh peripheral blood (about 10 ml) yielded the PBMCs. RNA served as the template for amplifying TCR beta CDR3 regions. HTBI-primed first-round RT-PCR preceded second-round multiplex PCR. MiXCR was run by TCRdb on the multiplex PCR reads, yielding one entry per CDR3 protein. The sample holds hundreds of thousands of distinct CDR3 sequences, around a fifth seen once.

The source material was peripheral blood. The chain combines TRBV27 with TRBJ2-2; 7 bases agree with TRBD1. The sequence was collected from a woman in her late teens or twenties with stable Graves' hyperthyroidism. CDR3 in amino acids: CASSTDRDTGELFF. CDR3 nucleotide sequence: TGTGCCAGCAGTACCGACAGGGACACCGGGGAGCTGTTTTTT.